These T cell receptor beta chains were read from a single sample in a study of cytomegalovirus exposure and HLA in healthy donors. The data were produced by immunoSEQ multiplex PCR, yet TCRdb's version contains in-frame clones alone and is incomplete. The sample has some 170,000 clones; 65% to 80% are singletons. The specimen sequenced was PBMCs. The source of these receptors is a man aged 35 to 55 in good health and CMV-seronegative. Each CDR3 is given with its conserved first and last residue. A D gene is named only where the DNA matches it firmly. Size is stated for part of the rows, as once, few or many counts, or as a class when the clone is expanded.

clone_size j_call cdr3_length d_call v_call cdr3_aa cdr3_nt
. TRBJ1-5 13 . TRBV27 CASRTYSNQPQHF TGTGCCAGCAGGACTTATAGCAATCAGCCCCAGCATTTT
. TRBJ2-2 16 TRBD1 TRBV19 CASSTRTGDDTGELFF TGTGCCAGTAGTACCCGGACAGGGGATGACACCGGGGAGCTGTTTTTT
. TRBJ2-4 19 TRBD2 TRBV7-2 CASSLIWELAGAPGNIQYF TGTGCCAGCAGCTTAATCTGGGAGCTAGCGGGAGCCCCGGGGAACATTCAGTACTTC
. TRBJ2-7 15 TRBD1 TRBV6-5 CASKAVIETGYEQYF TGTGCCAGCAAGGCGGTCATAGAGACAGGGTACGAGCAGTACTTC
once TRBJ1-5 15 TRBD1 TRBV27 CASRPTGGNNQPQHF TGTGCCAGCAGGCCTACAGGGGGCAACAATCAGCCCCAGCATTTT
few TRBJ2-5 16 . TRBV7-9 CASSLALAGIEETQYF TGTGCCAGCAGCTTAGCGTTAGCTGGAATAGAAGAGACCCAGTACTTC
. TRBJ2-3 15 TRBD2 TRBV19 CASSTTGGRTDTQYF TGTGCCAGTAGTACCACGGGAGGACGCACAGATACGCAGTATTTT
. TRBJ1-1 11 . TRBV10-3 CAIRQNTEAFF TGTGCCATCAGACAGAACACTGAAGCTTTCTTT
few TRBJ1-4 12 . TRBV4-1 CASSLNREKLFF TGCGCCAGCAGCCTAAACAGGGAAAAACTGTTTTTT
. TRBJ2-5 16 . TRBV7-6 CASSLGLGGYQETQYF TGTGCCAGCAGCTTGGGCCTCGGAGGGTACCAAGAGACCCAGTACTTC
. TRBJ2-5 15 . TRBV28 CASSLFQGGHGTQYF TGTGCCAGCAGTTTATTCCAGGGAGGACATGGGACCCAGTACTTC
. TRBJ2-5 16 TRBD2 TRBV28 CASTPRGAGGRETQYF TGTGCCAGCACTCCCCGGGGAGCGGGAGGGAGAGAGACCCAGTACTTC
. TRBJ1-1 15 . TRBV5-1 CASRGGSYMNTEAFF TGCGCCAGCAGGGGGGGATCGTACATGAACACTGAAGCTTTCTTT
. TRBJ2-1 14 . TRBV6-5 CASSLLSSYNEQFF TGTGCCAGCAGCTTACTAAGCTCCTACAATGAGCAGTTCTTC
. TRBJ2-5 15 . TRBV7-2 CASSLGMAAQETQYF TGTGCCAGCAGCTTAGGAATGGCGGCACAAGAGACCCAGTACTTC
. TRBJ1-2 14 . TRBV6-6 CASSYQSESYGYTF TGTGCCAGCAGTTATCAGTCGGAGAGCTATGGCTACACCTTC
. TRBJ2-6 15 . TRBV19 CASSPPPGGANVLTF TGTGCCAGTAGTCCCCCTCCGGGAGGGGCCAACGTCCTGACTTTC
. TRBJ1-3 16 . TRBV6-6 CASSAREGRSGNTIYF TGTGCCAGCAGTGCCCGGGAAGGCCGATCTGGAAACACCATATATTTT
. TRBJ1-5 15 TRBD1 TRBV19 CASSLRGLSNQPQHF TGTGCCAGTAGCCTGAGGGGGCTGAGCAATCAGCCCCAGCATTTT
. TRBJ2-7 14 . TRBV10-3 CAISGTQTNYEQYF TGTGCCATCAGTGGGACTCAGACTAACTACGAGCAGTACTTC
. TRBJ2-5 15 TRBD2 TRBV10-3 CAISVREGRGETQYF TGTGCCATCAGTGTGCGGGAGGGCCGGGGCGAGACCCAGTACTTC
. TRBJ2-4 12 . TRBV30 CAFLGPKNSQYF TGTGCCTTCCTGGGGCCGAAAAACAGTCAGTACTTC
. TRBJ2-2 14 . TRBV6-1 CASEGLSGTGELFF TGTGCCAGCGAAGGACTATCTGGAACCGGGGAGCTGTTTTTT
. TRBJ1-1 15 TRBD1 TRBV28 CASSSYRGLNTEAFF TGTGCCAGCAGTTCCTACAGGGGCCTGAACACTGAAGCTTTCTTT
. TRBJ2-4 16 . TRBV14 CASSPEVGPAKNIQYF TGTGCCAGCAGCCCGGAGGTAGGGCCAGCCAAAAACATTCAGTACTTC
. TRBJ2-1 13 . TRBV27 CASSFAQGNEQFF TGTGCCAGCAGTTTTGCTCAGGGCAATGAGCAGTTCTTC